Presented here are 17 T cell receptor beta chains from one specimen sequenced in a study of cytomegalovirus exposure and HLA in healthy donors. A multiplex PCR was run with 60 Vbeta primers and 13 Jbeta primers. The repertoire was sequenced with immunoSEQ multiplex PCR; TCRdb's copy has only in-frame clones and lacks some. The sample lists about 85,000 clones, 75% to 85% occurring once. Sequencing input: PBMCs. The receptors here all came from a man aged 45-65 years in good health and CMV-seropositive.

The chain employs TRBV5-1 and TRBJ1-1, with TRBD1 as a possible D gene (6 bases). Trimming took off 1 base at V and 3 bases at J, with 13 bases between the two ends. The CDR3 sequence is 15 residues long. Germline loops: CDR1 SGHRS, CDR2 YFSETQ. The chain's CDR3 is CASSLWGGGYTEAFF. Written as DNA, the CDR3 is TGCGCCAGCAGCTTGTGGGGGGGCGGGTACACTGAAGCTTTCTTT.

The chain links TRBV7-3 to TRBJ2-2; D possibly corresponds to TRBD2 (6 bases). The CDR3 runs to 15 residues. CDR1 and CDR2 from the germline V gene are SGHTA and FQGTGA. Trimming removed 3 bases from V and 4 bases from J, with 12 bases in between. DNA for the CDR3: TGTGCCAGCAGCTTTCGGTGGCGGGGCACCGGGGAGCTGTTTTTT. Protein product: CASSFRWRGTGELFF.

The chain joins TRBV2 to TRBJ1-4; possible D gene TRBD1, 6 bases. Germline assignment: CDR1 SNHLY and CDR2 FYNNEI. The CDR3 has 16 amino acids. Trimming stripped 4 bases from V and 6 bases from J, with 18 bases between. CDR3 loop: CASSGRDTPGDEKLFF. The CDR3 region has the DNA TGTGCCAGCAGTGGCCGGGACACCCCCGGGGATGAAAAACTGTTTTTT. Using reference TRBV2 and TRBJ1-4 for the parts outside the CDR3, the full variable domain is EPEVTQTPSHQVTQMGQEVILRCVPISNHLYFYWYRQILGQKVEFLVSFYNNEISEKSEIFDDQFSVERPDGSNFTLKIRSTKLEDSAMYFCASSGRDTPGDEKLFFGSGTQLSVL.

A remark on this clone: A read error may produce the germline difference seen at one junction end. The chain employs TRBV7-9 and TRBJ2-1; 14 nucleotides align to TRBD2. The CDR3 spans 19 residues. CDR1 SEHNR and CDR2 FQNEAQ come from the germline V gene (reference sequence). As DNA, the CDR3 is TGTTCCAGCAGCTTATGGCGGACTAGCGGGAGGCTAACCTACAATGAGCAGTTCTTC. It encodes CSSSLWRTSGRLTYNEQFF. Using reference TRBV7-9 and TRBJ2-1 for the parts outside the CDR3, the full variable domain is DTGVSQNPRHKITKRGQNVTFRCDPISEHNRLYWYRQTLGQGPEFLTYFQNEAQLEKSRLLSDRFSAERPKGSFSTLEIQRTEQGDSAMYLCSSSLWRTSGRLTYNEQFFGPGTRLTVL.

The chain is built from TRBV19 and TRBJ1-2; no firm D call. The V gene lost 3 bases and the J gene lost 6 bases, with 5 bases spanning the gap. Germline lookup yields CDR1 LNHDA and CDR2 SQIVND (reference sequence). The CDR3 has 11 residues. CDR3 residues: CASSIADGYTF. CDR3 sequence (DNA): TGTGCCAGTAGTATCGCGGATGGCTACACCTTC.

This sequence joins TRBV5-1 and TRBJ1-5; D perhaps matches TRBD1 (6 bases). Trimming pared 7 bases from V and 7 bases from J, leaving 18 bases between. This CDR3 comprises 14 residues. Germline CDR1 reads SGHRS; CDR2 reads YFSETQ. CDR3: CASSPAGGEQPQHF. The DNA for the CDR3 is TGCGCCAGCTCGCCTGCGGGGGGCGAGCAGCCCCAGCATTTT.

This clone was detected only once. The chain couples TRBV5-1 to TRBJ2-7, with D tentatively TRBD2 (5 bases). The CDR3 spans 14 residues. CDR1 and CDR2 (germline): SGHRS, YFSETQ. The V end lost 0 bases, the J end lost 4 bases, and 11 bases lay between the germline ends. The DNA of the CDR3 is TGCGCCAGCAGCTTGGAGGCGGGCACGTACGAGCAGTACTTC. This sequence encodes CASSLEAGTYEQYF.

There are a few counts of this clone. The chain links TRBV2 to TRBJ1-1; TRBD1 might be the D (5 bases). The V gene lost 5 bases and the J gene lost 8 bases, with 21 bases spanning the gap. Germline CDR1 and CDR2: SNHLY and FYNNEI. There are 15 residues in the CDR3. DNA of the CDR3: TGTGCCAGCAGTCCAACCCCCAGGGACGGGGGGGAAGCTTTCTTT. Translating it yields CASSPTPRDGGEAFF.

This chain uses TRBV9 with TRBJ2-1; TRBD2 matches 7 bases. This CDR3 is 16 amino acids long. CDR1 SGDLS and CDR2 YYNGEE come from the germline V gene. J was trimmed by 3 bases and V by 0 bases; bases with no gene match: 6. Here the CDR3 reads CASSVGGSPYYNEQFF. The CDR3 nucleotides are TGTGCCAGCAGCGTAGGCGGGAGCCCCTACTACAATGAGCAGTTCTTC.

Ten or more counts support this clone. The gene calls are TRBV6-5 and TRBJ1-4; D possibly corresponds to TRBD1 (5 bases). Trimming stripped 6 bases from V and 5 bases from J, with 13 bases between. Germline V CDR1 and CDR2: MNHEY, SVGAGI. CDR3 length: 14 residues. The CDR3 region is CASSQDSLNEKLFF. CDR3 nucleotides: TGTGCCAGCAGCCAAGACAGTCTAAATGAAAAACTGTTTTTT.

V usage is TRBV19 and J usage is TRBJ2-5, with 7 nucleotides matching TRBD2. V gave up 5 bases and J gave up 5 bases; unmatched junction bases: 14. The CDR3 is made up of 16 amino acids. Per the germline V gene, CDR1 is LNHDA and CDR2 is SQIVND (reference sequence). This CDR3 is CASSPRGSGNRETQYF. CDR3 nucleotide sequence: TGTGCCAGTAGTCCTCGGGGAAGCGGGAATAGGGAGACCCAGTACTTC.

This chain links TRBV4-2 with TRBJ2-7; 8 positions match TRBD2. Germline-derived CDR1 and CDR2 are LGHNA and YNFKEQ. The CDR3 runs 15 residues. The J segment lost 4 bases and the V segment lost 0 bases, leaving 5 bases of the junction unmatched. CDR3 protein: CASSQDPSGFYEQYF. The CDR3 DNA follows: TGTGCCAGCAGCCAAGACCCTAGCGGGTTTTACGAGCAGTACTTC.

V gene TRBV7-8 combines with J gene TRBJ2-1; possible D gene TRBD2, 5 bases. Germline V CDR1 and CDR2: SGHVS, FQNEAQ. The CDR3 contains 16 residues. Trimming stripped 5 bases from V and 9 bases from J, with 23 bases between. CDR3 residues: CASSAGRVTHEGEQFF. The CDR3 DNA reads TGTGCCAGCAGCGCCGGTAGGGTGACCCATGAGGGTGAGCAGTTCTTC. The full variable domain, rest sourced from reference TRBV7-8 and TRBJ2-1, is GAGVSQSPRYKVAKRGQDVALRCDPISGHVSLFWYQQALGQGPEFLTYFQNEAQLDKSGLPSDRFFAERPEGSVSTLKIQRTQQEDSAVYLCASSAGRVTHEGEQFFGPGTRLTVL.

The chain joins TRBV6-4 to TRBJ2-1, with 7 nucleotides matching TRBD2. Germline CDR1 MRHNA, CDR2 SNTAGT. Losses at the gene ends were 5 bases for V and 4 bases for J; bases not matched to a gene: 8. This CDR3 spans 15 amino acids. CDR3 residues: CASSPVAGRYNEQFF. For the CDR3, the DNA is TGTGCCAGCAGTCCCGTAGCGGGTAGATACAATGAGCAGTTCTTC.

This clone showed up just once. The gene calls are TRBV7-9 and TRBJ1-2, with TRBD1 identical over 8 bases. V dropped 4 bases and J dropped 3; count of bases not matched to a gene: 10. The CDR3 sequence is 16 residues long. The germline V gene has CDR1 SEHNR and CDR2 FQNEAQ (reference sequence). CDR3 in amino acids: CASSWGSQGAHYGYTF. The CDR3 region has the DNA TGTGCCAGCAGCTGGGGAAGTCAGGGGGCGCACTATGGCTACACCTTC.

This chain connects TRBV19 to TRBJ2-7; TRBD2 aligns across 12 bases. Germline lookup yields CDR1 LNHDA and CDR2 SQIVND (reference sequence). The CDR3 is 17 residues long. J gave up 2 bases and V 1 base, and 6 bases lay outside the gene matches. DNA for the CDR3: TGTGCCAGTAGTATAGCGGGGACTAGCGGGTCCGCCTACGAGCAGTACTTC. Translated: CASSIAGTSGSAYEQYF.

The CDR3 here is CASSLAWLSYTF. In DNA, the CDR3 is TGTGCCAGCAGCTTAGCCTGGCTGAGCTACACCTTC. The V gene is TRBV11-2, the J gene TRBJ1-2, with no clear D. V lost 1 base and J lost 9, with 9 bases in between. This CDR3 has 12 residues. CDR1 SGHAT and CDR2 FQNNGV come from the germline V gene.